A single sample is the source of the 27 T cell receptor beta chains below, sequenced in a study of T-cell memory formation after mild COVID-19. One entry per CDR3 protein, called by TCRdb with MiXCR from the 5' RACE reads. The data hold approximately 150,000 distinct CDR3 sequences, with 5.5% to 7% observed a single time. What was sequenced was PBMCs or a T cell subset sorted from them (not recorded which). The receptors stem from an adult woman who had mild COVID-19 (a few samples of this study predate the infection). Cell type and time point are not known.

This clonotype has a handful of counts. The rearrangement links TRBV7-9 to TRBJ1-4, with 11 nucleotides matching TRBD1. Germline V lookup: CDR1 SEHNR, CDR2 FQNEAQ (reference sequence). Trimming removed 5 bases from V and 1 base from J; junction bases left unmatched: 9. The CDR3 has 18 residues. The CDR3 loop is CASSRRPGTGGTNEKLFF. The CDR3 DNA is TGTGCCAGCAGCCGCCGTCCCGGGACAGGGGGAACTAATGAAAAACTGTTTTTT.

V gene TRBV2 combines with J gene TRBJ1-1; D gene unclear. V was trimmed by 4 bases and J by 1 base, leaving 7 bases between them. This CDR3 has 13 amino acids. Germline CDR1 is SNHLY and CDR2 is FYNNEI. The CDR3 DNA follows: TGTGCCAGCAGTGGTCGACAGAACACTGAAGCTTTCTTT. Its protein is CASSGRQNTEAFF.

This clonotype was detected a few times. The chain has TRBV12-3 or TRBV12-4 and TRBJ1-5; no clear D. V was trimmed by 3 bases and J by 0 bases, leaving 9 bases between them. The CDR3 runs 15 residues. The CDR3 loop reads CASSLKLYSNQPQHF. For the CDR3, the DNA is TGTGCCAGCAGTTTGAAGCTTTATAGCAATCAGCCCCAGCATTTT.

In its sample, this clonotype was seen many times. This chain uses TRBV12-3 or TRBV12-4 with TRBJ2-2; D uncertain. The CDR3 length is 12 residues. V was shortened by 4 bases and J by 3 bases, with 3 bases between the two germline ends. The CDR3 region is CASSSDTGELFF. The CDR3 DNA sequence: TGTGCCAGCAGTTCCGACACCGGGGAGCTGTTTTTT.

This clonotype was recorded a few times. V gene TRBV4-1 combines with J gene TRBJ1-2; D is possibly TRBD1 (5 bases). CDR1 is MGHRA, CDR2 YSYEKL, per germline. The CDR3 loop spans 15 amino acids. V dropped 3 bases and J dropped 8 bases, with 19 bases sitting between them. The CDR3 nucleotides read TGCGCCAGCAGCCAGCGGGGGGAGGGAATCGACGGCTACACCTTC. This encodes CASSQRGEGIDGYTF.

The V and J genes are TRBV11-2 and TRBJ2-7; tentatively, D is TRBD1 (6 bases). The germline gives CDR1 SGHAT, CDR2 FQNNGV. V was cut by 5 bases and J by 2 bases, with 10 bases left in between. The CDR3 has 13 residues. In DNA form, the CDR3 reads TGTGCCAGCAGCGGGGGCAGAACCTACGAGCAGTACTTC. Its protein is CASSGGRTYEQYF.

This chain connects TRBV3-1 to TRBJ2-3, with 8 bases fitting TRBD2. The V gene end was trimmed by 4 bases and the J gene end by 2 bases; junction bases not matched to a gene: 11. CDR1 and CDR2 from the germline V gene are LGHDT and YNNKEL (reference sequence). This CDR3 contains 17 residues. The CDR3 sequence is CASSLGASGLYTDTQYF. DNA of the CDR3: TGTGCCAGCAGCCTCGGGGCTAGCGGGTTGTACACAGATACGCAGTATTTT.

The J gene is TRBJ2-1, the V gene TRBV10-3; 12 bases are shared with TRBD2. Trimming at V came to 6 bases and at J to 3 bases, leaving 6 bases not matched to a gene. Germline CDR1 is ENHRY and CDR2 is SYGVKD. This CDR3 contains 16 residues. The CDR3 sequence is CAISSTSGGFYNEQFF. The DNA for the CDR3 is TGTGCCATCAGCAGTACTAGCGGGGGGTTCTACAATGAGCAGTTCTTC.

The chain combines TRBV6-1 with TRBJ2-7; possible D gene TRBD2, 5 bases. This CDR3 is 15 amino acids long. V lost 3 bases and J lost 0, with 12 bases in between. From germline, CDR1 is MNHNS and CDR2 SASEGT. CDR3 bases: TGTGCCAGCAGTGAGGTCGGGGAAAGCTCCTACGAGCAGTACTTC. Translated: CASSEVGESSYEQYF.

The chain employs TRBV4-1 and TRBJ1-3; the match to TRBD1 covers 8 bases. Losses at the gene ends were 0 bases for V and 0 bases for J; bases not matched to a gene: 4. In germline, CDR1 is MGHRA, CDR2 YSYEKL. This CDR3 is built from 17 residues. CDR3 loop: CASSQDTGQASGNTIYF. The CDR3 DNA reads TGCGCCAGCAGCCAAGATACGGGACAGGCCTCTGGAAACACCATATATTTT.

This clonotype appeared once. Here the CDR3 omits its conserved ending phenylalanine or tryptophan, so a read error is the likely source. This rearrangement joins TRBV29-1 to TRBJ1-2; perhaps TRBD1 as D (5 bases). The length of the CDR3 is 14 residues. Looked up from germline, CDR1 is SQVTM and CDR2 is ANQGSEA. Deletions cut 2 bases from V and 8 bases from J, with 18 bases between. The DNA for the CDR3 is TGCAGCGTTGAAAGGGGATCGAATTTCGTGGGCTACACCTTA. As protein: CSVERGSNFVGYTL.

The sample holds a few counts of this clonotype. This chain uses TRBV24-1 with TRBJ2-2; a possible D gene is TRBD1 (6 bases). Per germline, CDR1 KGHDR and CDR2 SFDVKD. The CDR3 consists of 15 residues. V shed 3 bases and J shed 5 bases, with 12 bases lying between them. The CDR3 DNA reads TGTGCCACCAGTGATCCGGACAGACCAACCGGGGAGCTGTTTTTT. It is translated as CATSDPDRPTGELFF.

This clonotype was counted at least ten times. This sequence joins TRBV29-1 and TRBJ2-1, with no clear D. V lost 3 bases to trimming and J lost 0 bases, with 9 bases between them. This CDR3 region has 14 residues. Germline V gene lookup returns CDR1 SQVTM and CDR2 ANQGSEA. The CDR3 DNA sequence: TGCAGCGTTGACTACCGGAGCTCCTACAATGAGCAGTTCTTC. Its protein product is CSVDYRSSYNEQFF.

This clonotype was detected ten times or more. V is TRBV5-1 and J is TRBJ2-6, with 10 positions matching TRBD1. This CDR3 is 15 amino acids long. Germline values: CDR1 SGHRS, CDR2 YFSETQ. Trimming cost V 3 bases and J 6 bases; bases outside gene matches: 3. The DNA of the CDR3 is TGCGCCAGCAGCTGGCGACAGGGGGCGGCCAACGTCCTGACTTTC. This encodes CASSWRQGAANVLTF.

This clonotype has a handful of counts. This chain joins TRBV7-9 and TRBJ2-4; TRBD2 agrees at 10 bases. The CDR3 has 15 residues. V trimming: 6 bases; J trimming: 4 bases; junction bases outside the gene matches: 6. The germline V gene has CDR1 SEHNR and CDR2 FQNEAQ (reference sequence). CDR3 in DNA: TGTGCCAGCAGTTATAGCGGGGGGACTAAAAACATTCAGTACTTC. Translated: CASSYSGGTKNIQYF.

This clonotype has ten or more counts. This chain links TRBV14 with TRBJ2-1; no firm D call. The CDR3 has 11 residues. Trimming left V 3 bases short and J 8 bases short, with 5 bases between. Germline V CDR1 and CDR2: SGHDN, FVKESK. In DNA form, the CDR3 reads TGTGCCAGCAGCCAGGTCCATGAGCAGTTCTTC. It codes for CASSQVHEQFF.

This clonotype showed up just a few times. The rearrangement joins TRBV7-3 to TRBJ2-3, with TRBD2 matching 10 bases. The CDR3 is 15 residues long. V shed 4 bases, J shed 4 bases, and the junction held 5 bases outside the gene matches. The germline V gene has CDR1 SGHTA and CDR2 FQGTGA. CDR3 sequence (DNA): TGTGCCAGCAGCTCATTTGGACTAGCGGCAGATACGCAGTATTTT. This translates into CASSSFGLAADTQYF. Based on the CDR3 plus reference TRBV7-3 and TRBJ2-3, the full variable domain is GAGVSQTPSNKVTEKGKYVELRCDPISGHTALYWYRQSLGQGPEFLIYFQGTGAADDSGLPNDRFFAVRPEGSVSTLKIQRTERGDSAVYLCASSSFGLAADTQYFGPGTRLTVL.

A few counts support this clonotype. This chain uses TRBV2 with TRBJ2-2; either TRBD1 or TRBD2 may supply D (5 bases each). Trimming left V 6 bases short and J 0 bases short, with 11 bases between. The CDR3 has 15 residues. Germline-derived CDR1 and CDR2 are SNHLY and FYNNEI. Here the CDR3 DNA reads TGTGCCAGCAGGGGGACGGACGCGAACACCGGGGAGCTGTTTTTT. The encoded protein is CASRGTDANTGELFF.

This clonotype turned up a few times. The CDR3 bases are TGTGCCTGGAGTGTACTAGCGGGGGGCGAGCAGTACTTC. Protein sequence: CAWSVLAGGEQYF. The V call is TRBV30, the J call TRBJ2-7; TRBD2 aligns across 12 bases. Trimming at V came to 0 bases and at J to 6 bases, leaving 0 bases not matched to a gene. CDR3 length equals 13 residues. The V gene's germline CDR1 is GTSNPN and CDR2 SVGIG (reference sequence).

Ten or more counts support this clonotype. The chain is built from TRBV7-8 and TRBJ2-1; D gene ambiguous. In germline, CDR1 is SGHVS, CDR2 FQNEAQ. The V and J ends lost 1 base and 5 bases respectively, with 9 bases between them. CDR3 length equals 14 residues. CDR3 residues: CASSLVFGHNEQFF. Written as DNA, the CDR3 is TGTGCCAGCAGCTTAGTGTTCGGACACAATGAGCAGTTCTTC.

This clonotype was seen many times. V is TRBV20-1 and J is TRBJ2-7; 11 bases agree with TRBD2. Germline-derived CDR1 and CDR2 are DFQATT and SNEGSKA (reference sequence). V dropped 5 bases and J dropped 7; count of bases not matched to a gene: 10. The CDR3 length is 14 residues. The CDR3 is CSARTSGGPAEQYF. Written as DNA, the CDR3 is TGCAGTGCTCGAACTAGCGGGGGTCCGGCAGAGCAGTACTTC.

This clonotype was counted a few times. This chain uses TRBV28 with TRBJ1-1; TRBD1 might be the D (5 bases). V lost 6 bases to trimming and J lost 5 bases, with 10 bases between them. From germline, CDR1 is MDHEN and CDR2 SYDVKM. The CDR3 spans 12 residues. CDR3 nucleotides: TGTGCCAGCAGAACCCCAGGGACTGAAGCTTTCTTT. This gives the protein CASRTPGTEAFF.

This chain joins TRBV19 and TRBJ1-5, with 7 bases fitting TRBD1. With V trimmed by 8 bases and J by 2 bases, 3 bases remained unmatched. Per the germline V gene, CDR1 is LNHDA and CDR2 is SQIVND (reference sequence). The CDR3 contains 13 residues. The CDR3 spells CASGDRRNQPQHF. CDR3 nucleotides: TGTGCCAGTGGGGACAGACGCAATCAGCCCCAGCATTTT.

This clonotype was picked up many times. This sequence joins TRBV4-2 and TRBJ1-1, with D maybe TRBD1 (5 bases). The ends were cut back, 1 base at V and 10 bases at J, with 16 bases in the middle. Germline CDR1 reads LGHNA; CDR2 reads YNFKEQ. This CDR3 is built from 14 residues. Written as DNA, the CDR3 is TGTGCCAGCAGCCAAGTCGGATCTGGAGACAGAGCTTTCTTT. Its protein is CASSQVGSGDRAFF.

The chain is built from TRBV2 and TRBJ2-2; no clear D. The V gene's germline CDR1 is SNHLY and CDR2 FYNNEI. The V and J ends lost 0 bases and 3 bases respectively, with 5 bases between them. There are 14 residues in the CDR3. CDR3 amino acids: CASSEAGYTGELFF. The CDR3 bases are TGTGCCAGCAGTGAAGCTGGGTACACCGGGGAGCTGTTTTTT.

The table lists this clonotype with a few counts. The rearrangement links TRBV9 to TRBJ2-5; D perhaps matches TRBD2 (6 bases). Germline-derived CDR1 and CDR2 are SGDLS and YYNGEE. Trimming removed 1 base at V and 0 bases at J, with 10 bases between. CDR3 length: 15 amino acids. The CDR3 DNA follows: TGTGCCAGCAGCGTACAGAGCGGGTACCAAGAGACCCAGTACTTC. It encodes CASSVQSGYQETQYF.

This clonotype has only a few counts. V gene TRBV7-6 combines with J gene TRBJ1-1, with D possibly TRBD1 on 5 matching bases. V dropped 3 bases and J dropped 5 bases, with 13 bases sitting between them. The CDR3 is 14 residues long. The germline V gene encodes CDR1 SGHVS and CDR2 FNYEAQ. The CDR3 protein is CASSFGGRRTEAFF. Here the CDR3 DNA reads TGTGCCAGCAGCTTCGGGGGACGGAGAACTGAAGCTTTCTTT.